Described below is a single TCR beta chain sequence and its context. This record belongs to a study of cytomegalovirus exposure and HLA in healthy donors. The PCR used 60 Vbeta and 13 Jbeta primers. The protocol was immunoSEQ multiplex PCR, while the TCRdb copy is restricted to in-frame clones and leaves out a portion. The profile shows some 110,000 clones, approximately 70% of them singletons. The sequenced sample consisted of PBMCs. The source is a man aged 25-45 years in good health and CMV-seronegative.

CDR3 protein: CSVEEGLAGTDTQYF. As DNA, the CDR3 is TGCAGCGTTGAAGAGGGACTAGCCGGGACAGATACGCAGTATTTT. The chain carries TRBV29-1 and TRBJ2-3; 9 nucleotides match TRBD2. Germline CDR1 SQVTM, CDR2 ANQGSEA. The CDR3 loop spans 15 amino acids. The junction had 4 bases not matched to a gene; V was cut back by 0 bases and J by 3 bases.